The source of this T cell receptor (beta chain) is a study of Ad26.COV2.S vaccination and SARS-CoV-2 variants. On the study more broadly: Donor had been placed in the Ad26.COV2.S arm of the COV1001 trial.

This clone has just one count. The antigen is unknown. This sample's treatment: about 20 received Ad26.COV2.S at low or high dose, single or two shots; about 5 received placebo; per-sample allocation not given. It was on day 63 after the first vaccine or placebo injection that samples were taken. General study points: The study found similar non-spike TCR breadth in vaccine and placebo recipients. The analyses of TCR breadth and depth may have understated the size of total T cell responses. Reported findings describe substantial breadth in spike-specific CD8+ and CD4+ T cell responses following vaccination.

This CDR3 comprises 15 residues. With 6 bases clipped from V and 3 bases from J, the junction kept 7 bases outside the gene matches. Germline CDR1 is MNHEY and CDR2 is SVGEGT. Some clones are missing from TCRdb's copy, which holds only in-frame ones; the method was immunoSEQ multiplex PCR. Altogether 240,000 or so clones are present, roughly 88% being singletons, with the ten largest covering around a tenth. The source is a person aged 18-60 years who received the Ad26.COV2.S COVID-19 vaccine or a placebo. This specimen was peripheral blood, taken in a trial of Ad26.COV2.S vaccine versus placebo. J is TRBJ1-5 and V is TRBV6-2 or TRBV6-3; 8 nucleotides agree with TRBD1. Here the CDR3 reads CASSDRDRYNQPQHF. CDR3 sequence (DNA): TGTGCCAGCAGCGACCGGGACAGGTACAATCAGCCCCAGCATTTT.